This section outlines one T cell receptor (beta chain) sequence together with its context. The antigen is undetermined. CDR3 length: 16 residues. Trimming stripped 8 bases from V and 3 bases from J, with 23 bases between. Germline CDR1 and CDR2: MNHEY and SMNVEV (reference sequence). This entry comes from a study of cytomegalovirus exposure and HLA in healthy donors. Whole-study findings and limits: High sensitivity and specificity were reportedly achieved when the classifier diagnosed cytomegalovirus status. Associated with cytomegalovirus, according to the listing, were about 160 TCR beta chains.

The data were produced by immunoSEQ multiplex PCR, yet TCRdb's version contains in-frame clones alone and is incomplete. The table lists tens of thousands of clones, around 89% of them singletons. The gene calls are TRBV27 and TRBJ2-7, with D maybe TRBD2 (5 bases). The sequenced sample consisted of PBMCs. This sequence was found in a woman between 18 and 29 years old in good health and CMV-seronegative. The CDR3 nucleotides read TGTGCCAGCCGGTCCCGGGGAATTGAGTACCTCTACGAGCAGTACTTC. Its translation: CASRSRGIEYLYEQYF.